The rows below give T cell receptor beta chains drawn from one sample of a study of lymphopenia after photon versus proton radiotherapy. Profiling relied on immunoSEQ multiplex PCR, and the TCRdb table lists in-frame clones only, not all of them. The data hold 89,000 or so clones, with approximately 82% observed a single time. The source material was peripheral blood, sampled from a patient treated with proton-based radiotherapy. The receptors here all came from a man aged 55 to 70 with pancreatic cancer. Both conserved end residues are part of each CDR3. Fields, in order: D gene, J gene, clone size, V gene, CDR3 length, CDR3 DNA, CDR3 protein. D genes are given only for firm matches. Where a row states a size, it is once, few, many or the class of an expanded clone; other rows omit it.

d_gene: TRBD2
j_gene: TRBJ2-1
abundance: -
v_gene: TRBV28
len: 15
CDR3nt: TGTGCCAGCAGGGGATCGGGACTAGCCAACAATGAGCAGTTCTTC
CDR3aa: CASRGSGLANNEQFF

d_gene: -
j_gene: TRBJ1-2
abundance: few
v_gene: TRBV28
len: 13
CDR3nt: TGTGCCAGCAGTTCAGGACGTATCTATGGCTACACCTTC
CDR3aa: CASSSGRIYGYTF

d_gene: -
j_gene: TRBJ2-1
abundance: once
v_gene: TRBV29-1
len: 13
CDR3nt: TGCAGCGTTGGGGGGCCCCGGTCGGATGAGCAGTTCTTC
CDR3aa: CSVGGPRSDEQFF

d_gene: -
j_gene: TRBJ2-5
abundance: -
v_gene: TRBV5-1
len: 16
CDR3nt: TGCGCCAGCAGCTTGGAGGGGTATAGCGGACAAGAGACCCAGTACTTC
CDR3aa: CASSLEGYSGQETQYF

d_gene: TRBD1
j_gene: TRBJ2-7
abundance: -
v_gene: TRBV29-1
len: 13
CDR3nt: TGCAGCGCCAGCCCGGGACAGGGAACCGAGCAGTACTTC
CDR3aa: CSASPGQGTEQYF

d_gene: -
j_gene: TRBJ1-1
abundance: -
v_gene: TRBV5-6
len: 15
CDR3nt: TGTGCCAGCAGCTTGTACAGGCGGGCTGACACTGAAGCTTTCTTT
CDR3aa: CASSLYRRADTEAFF

d_gene: -
j_gene: TRBJ2-7
abundance: -
v_gene: TRBV7-2
len: 16
CDR3nt: TGTGCCAGCAGCTGGACAGGCCAGCGGGTTGACTACGAGCAGTACTTC
CDR3aa: CASSWTGQRVDYEQYF

d_gene: -
j_gene: TRBJ2-7
abundance: -
v_gene: TRBV6-6
len: 14
CDR3nt: TGTGCCAGCAGCCCTACGACTAGCTCCTACGAGCAGTACTTC
CDR3aa: CASSPTTSSYEQYF

d_gene: -
j_gene: TRBJ1-4
abundance: few
v_gene: TRBV15
len: 16
CDR3nt: TGTGCCACCAGCAGAGTATTCGGCCCACGCGTTGAAAAACTGTTTTTT
CDR3aa: CATSRVFGPRVEKLFF

d_gene: -
j_gene: TRBJ2-7
abundance: -
v_gene: TRBV18
len: 14
CDR3nt: TGTGCCAGCTCACCAATAGGGACGGGGTACGAGCAGTACTTC
CDR3aa: CASSPIGTGYEQYF

d_gene: -
j_gene: TRBJ1-1
abundance: -
v_gene: TRBV19
len: 14
CDR3nt: TGTGCCAGTACCCCGGGACGGCCGAACACTGAAGCTTTCTTT
CDR3aa: CASTPGRPNTEAFF

d_gene: -
j_gene: TRBJ1-1
abundance: -
v_gene: TRBV7-6
len: 15
CDR3nt: TGTGCCAGCAGCTCAACCATGGGGTGGAACACTGAAGCTTTCTTT
CDR3aa: CASSSTMGWNTEAFF

d_gene: -
j_gene: TRBJ2-2
abundance: -
v_gene: TRBV18
len: 15
CDR3nt: TGTGCCAGCATGACCGGGACATACTCCACCGGGGAGCTGTTTTTT
CDR3aa: CASMTGTYSTGELFF

d_gene: -
j_gene: TRBJ1-1
abundance: -
v_gene: TRBV7-9
len: 15
CDR3nt: TGTGCCAGCAGCTTAGATTTAAGGGTGAACACTGAAGCTTTCTTT
CDR3aa: CASSLDLRVNTEAFF

d_gene: -
j_gene: TRBJ2-7
abundance: few
v_gene: TRBV28
len: 16
CDR3nt: TGTGCCAGCAGTCCGCGGGGGAGGGGGCTAAACTACGAGCAGTACTTC
CDR3aa: CASSPRGRGLNYEQYF

d_gene: TRBD2
j_gene: TRBJ2-4
abundance: -
v_gene: TRBV19
len: 16
CDR3nt: TGTGCCAGTAGTATAGGAGGGACTAGCGGAAAAAACATTCAGTACTTC
CDR3aa: CASSIGGTSGKNIQYF

d_gene: -
j_gene: TRBJ2-6
abundance: -
v_gene: TRBV5-4
len: 15
CDR3nt: TGTGCCAGCAGCGGCAGTCGCTCTGGGGCCAACGTCCTGACTTTC
CDR3aa: CASSGSRSGANVLTF

d_gene: -
j_gene: TRBJ1-1
abundance: -
v_gene: TRBV5-7
len: 12
CDR3nt: TGTGCCAGCAGCTTGGTTTCCCTTGGAGCTTTCTTT
CDR3aa: CASSLVSLGAFF

d_gene: -
j_gene: TRBJ2-4
abundance: -
v_gene: TRBV5-6
len: 15
CDR3nt: TGTGCCAGCAGCTTCAACGTTATGGCCAAAAACATTCAGTACTTC
CDR3aa: CASSFNVMAKNIQYF

d_gene: TRBD2
j_gene: TRBJ2-1
abundance: -
v_gene: TRBV2
len: 15
CDR3nt: TGTGCCAGCAGTGGTAGCGGGATCGCCTACAATGAGCAGTTCTTC
CDR3aa: CASSGSGIAYNEQFF

d_gene: -
j_gene: TRBJ2-3
abundance: -
v_gene: TRBV10-2
len: 16
CDR3nt: TGCGCCAGCAGTAACTGGGGTCCTCACCGGGCAGATACGCAGTATTTT
CDR3aa: CASSNWGPHRADTQYF

d_gene: -
j_gene: TRBJ2-4
abundance: few
v_gene: TRBV21-1
len: 16
CDR3nt: TGTGCCAGCAGCGTACCCCTGAGGGGGAGGAAAAACATTCAGTACTTC
CDR3aa: CASSVPLRGRKNIQYF

d_gene: TRBD2
j_gene: TRBJ2-5
abundance: -
v_gene: TRBV28
len: 14
CDR3nt: TGTGCCAGCACCCTCCCGGGGGGATTGGAGACCCAGTACTTC
CDR3aa: CASTLPGGLETQYF

d_gene: TRBD1
j_gene: TRBJ2-1
abundance: -
v_gene: TRBV4-3
len: 17
CDR3nt: TGCGCCAGCAGCCAGGACTGGGGGACAGGACAATACAATGAGCAGTTCTTC
CDR3aa: CASSQDWGTGQYNEQFF

d_gene: -
j_gene: TRBJ1-5
abundance: -
v_gene: TRBV7-6
len: 15
CDR3nt: TGTGCCAGCAGCTTATCAGGGGATGCCAATCAGCCCCAGCATTTT
CDR3aa: CASSLSGDANQPQHF

d_gene: -
j_gene: TRBJ1-1
abundance: -
v_gene: TRBV20-1
len: 11
CDR3nt: TGCAGTGCAAATACGTTCCCTGAAGCTTTCTTT
CDR3aa: CSANTFPEAFF

d_gene: -
j_gene: TRBJ2-2
abundance: -
v_gene: TRBV30
len: 13
CDR3nt: TGTGCCTGGAAATCGGGGTACACCGGGGAGCTGTTTTTT
CDR3aa: CAWKSGYTGELFF

d_gene: -
j_gene: TRBJ2-7
abundance: -
v_gene: TRBV2
len: 14
CDR3nt: TGTGCCAGCAGAGAACAGGGTCCTACCTACGAGCAGTACTTC
CDR3aa: CASREQGPTYEQYF

d_gene: TRBD1
j_gene: TRBJ2-7
abundance: -
v_gene: TRBV28
len: 17
CDR3nt: TGTGCCAGCAGTTTATGGAAATGGGACAGGGGATCCTACGAGCAGTACTTC
CDR3aa: CASSLWKWDRGSYEQYF